The 25 T cell receptor beta chains below were found in one sample sequenced in a study of blood T cell repertoires in COVID-19. Libraries were prepared by immunoSEQ multiplex PCR; TCRdb keeps only in-frame clonotypes and omits some of them. The sample records tens of thousands of clones, approximately 83% being singletons. Specimen: peripheral blood. Receptors were obtained from a woman aged 55-70 years with active COVID-19.

The chain uses TRBV7-9 and TRBJ2-7; D not resolved. Trimming pared 7 bases from V and 0 bases from J, leaving 16 bases between. The CDR3 length is 15 residues. CDR1 is SEHNR and CDR2 is FQNEAQ in the germline V gene (reference sequence). Written as DNA, the CDR3 is TGTGCCAGCACCAAAAGTACTTTCGGCTCCTACGAGCAGTACTTC. Protein sequence: CASTKSTFGSYEQYF.

This rearrangement joins TRBV21-1 to TRBJ2-2; the table's D call, TRBD2, was not checked against the DNA. TRBV21-1 is a pseudogene. The CDR3 runs 19 residues. The CDR3 loop is CASSRPPLLAGVLDGELFF. CDR3 nucleotides: TGTGCCAGCAGCCGCCCCCCCCTCCTAGCGGGAGTTTTGGACGGGGAGCTGTTTTTT.

The V call is TRBV14, the J call TRBJ1-5; D is unclear. This CDR3 spans 14 amino acids. CDR1 SGHDN and CDR2 FVKESK come from the germline V gene. V lost 2 bases and J 1 base, leaving 6 bases between the germline ends. The CDR3 DNA sequence: TGTGCCAGCAGCCAATCTACGAGCAATCAGCCCCAGCATTTT. This sequence encodes CASSQSTSNQPQHF.

The V call is TRBV7-6, the J call TRBJ2-5; D is ambiguous. V was pared by 8 bases and J by 5 bases, with 9 bases between. The length of the CDR3 is 11 residues. Germline V gene lookup returns CDR1 SGHVS and CDR2 FNYEAQ. This CDR3 is CASGFGETQYF. In DNA form, the CDR3 reads TGTGCCAGCGGTTTCGGGGAGACCCAGTACTTC.

The chain carries TRBV5-1 and TRBJ2-1; 8 positions match TRBD1. Germline CDR1 reads SGHRS; CDR2 reads YFSETQ. This CDR3 contains 14 residues. J lost 7 bases, V lost 4 bases, and 7 bases had no gene match. The DNA of the CDR3 is TGCGCCAGCAGCATCGGGACAGGAGGGAATGAGCAGTTCTTC. Translation gives CASSIGTGGNEQFF.

This chain uses TRBV27 with TRBJ2-1; 7 bases line up with TRBD2. The CDR3 sequence is 16 residues long. The V segment lost 4 bases and the J segment 4 bases; nucleotides outside the gene matches: 10. CDR1 is MNHEY, CDR2 SMNVEV, per germline (reference sequence). DNA of the CDR3: TGTGCCAGCAGTTCCGAGACGGGACTAAAATACAATGAGCAGTTCTTC. This translates into CASSSETGLKYNEQFF.

The chain uses TRBV5-4 and TRBJ1-6; D may be TRBD1 (5 bases). V gave up 1 base and J gave up 10 bases, with 18 bases separating them. CDR1 is SGHNT and CDR2 is YYREEE in the germline V gene (reference sequence). CDR3 length equals 16 residues. This chain's CDR3 is CASSLSQGQVGSPLHF. The DNA of the CDR3 is TGTGCCAGCAGCTTGTCCCAGGGTCAAGTTGGATCACCCCTCCACTTT.

A note on this clone: A read error may produce the germline difference seen at one junction end. The gene calls are TRBV19 and TRBJ1-5; no reliable D call. This CDR3 is 14 amino acids long. The germline V gene encodes CDR1 LNHDA and CDR2 SQIVND (reference sequence). CDR3: CASSLESEVQPQHF. The CDR3 coding sequence is TGTGCCAGTAGTCTAGAGTCTGAGGTTCAGCCCCAGCATTTT.

V is TRBV19 and J is TRBJ2-1; D remains unclear. CDR1 is LNHDA, CDR2 SQIVND, per germline (reference sequence). V was shortened by 3 bases and J by 8 bases, with 17 bases between the two germline ends. The CDR3 covers 15 residues. DNA for the CDR3: TGTGCCAGTAGTATTAAGCCCCCTCTGGTCCATGAGCAGTTCTTC. Protein sequence: CASSIKPPLVHEQFF.

This chain connects TRBV7-2 to TRBJ2-2; no definite D call. Germline CDR1 SGHTA, CDR2 FQGNSA. With 4 bases removed from V and 4 bases from J, the gap between germline ends came to 13 bases. The CDR3 sequence is 15 residues long. CDR3 nucleotides: TGTGCCAGCAGCTCAGAGAGTTGGGCCACCGGGGAGCTGTTTTTT. This codes for CASSSESWATGELFF.

This rearrangement joins TRBV30 to TRBJ1-2; 7 positions match TRBD1. Germline lookup yields CDR1 GTSNPN and CDR2 SVGIG (reference sequence). This CDR3 has 13 amino acids. V trimming: 3 bases; J trimming: 5 bases; junction bases outside the gene matches: 6. CDR3 bases: TGTGCCTGGAGGTCAGACAGGGCGTATGGCTACACCTTC. It encodes CAWRSDRAYGYTF.

The gene calls are TRBV6-5 and TRBJ2-3; D may be TRBD2 (7 bases). Trimming removed 6 bases from V and 5 bases from J, with 9 bases in between. CDR1 is MNHEY, CDR2 SVGAGI, per germline. The CDR3 loop spans 12 amino acids. In DNA form, the CDR3 reads TGTGCCAGCAGAAGGGGGGGAGATACGCAGTATTTT. Encoded protein: CASRRGGDTQYF.

V gene TRBV7-6 combines with J gene TRBJ2-1; TRBD1 matches at 10 bases. Trimming cost V 3 bases and J 5 bases; bases outside gene matches: 7. Germline assignment: CDR1 SGHVS and CDR2 FNYEAQ. CDR3 length equals 16 residues. The CDR3 region has the DNA TGTGCCAGCAGCTTGGTGTCGGGGACAGGGGACAATGAGCAGTTCTTC. Protein sequence: CASSLVSGTGDNEQFF.

V usage is TRBV7-8 and J usage is TRBJ1-2; 10 positions agree with TRBD1. Germline V gene data show CDR1 as SGHVS and CDR2 as FQNEAQ. The CDR3 runs to 15 residues. After removal of 4 bases from V and 7 bases from J, the junction contained 9 bases not matched to a gene. The CDR3 loop is CASSSQRQGAGGYTF. The CDR3 region has the DNA TGTGCCAGCAGCTCTCAACGACAGGGGGCAGGTGGCTACACCTTC.

The V and J genes are TRBV3-1 (or the pseudogene TRBV3-2) and TRBJ2-5; TRBD1 aligns across 9 bases. The CDR3 covers 11 residues. The germline V gene encodes CDR1 LGHDT and CDR2 YNNKEL (reference sequence). Trimming removed 4 bases from V and 12 bases from J; junction bases left unmatched: 3. The CDR3 loop reads CASSRGDREYF. CDR3 nucleotides: TGTGCCAGCAGCCGAGGGGACAGGGAGTACTTC.

The gene calls are TRBV5-1 and TRBJ1-1; 9 positions match TRBD1. Germline assignment: CDR1 SGHRS and CDR2 YFSETQ. The trim removed 4 bases at V and 8 bases at J, leaving 9 bases unmatched. This CDR3 is built from 14 residues. The CDR3 region is CASSTLQGALEAFF. CDR3 DNA: TGCGCCAGCAGCACCCTACAGGGGGCTTTGGAAGCTTTCTTT.

V is TRBV7-9 and J is TRBJ1-4; possible D gene TRBD1, 6 bases. This CDR3 is built from 13 residues. Germline values: CDR1 SEHNR, CDR2 FQNEAQ (reference sequence). V shed 7 bases and J shed 4 bases, with 10 bases lying between them. CDR3 loop: CASTNRVNEKLFF. CDR3 bases: TGTGCCAGCACAAACAGGGTTAATGAAAAACTGTTTTTT.

The rearrangement links TRBV30 to TRBJ1-1, with a possible D match to TRBD1 (5 bases). CDR3 length equals 12 residues. Germline CDR1 GTSNPN, CDR2 SVGIG (reference sequence). The ends were cut back, 7 bases at V and 2 bases at J, with 11 bases in the middle. The CDR3 DNA is TGTGCCTCTCAGGGCTTTAACACTGAAGCTTTCTTT. Encoded protein: CASQGFNTEAFF. Combining the CDR3 with reference TRBV30 and TRBJ1-1 gives the whole variable domain SQTIHQWPATLVQPVGSPLSLECTVEGTSNPNLYWYRQAAGRGLQLLFYSVGIGQISSEVPQNLSASRPQDRQFILSSKKLLLSDSGFYLCASQGFNTEAFFGQGTRLTVV.

The J gene is TRBJ2-1, the V gene TRBV24-1; 7 positions match TRBD1. The CDR3 runs 13 residues. Germline CDR1 and CDR2: KGHDR and SFDVKD. The junction had 1 base not matched to a gene; V was cut back by 9 bases and J by 0 bases. The CDR3 protein is CATGDSSYNEQFF. The CDR3 DNA reads as TGTGCCACCGGGGACAGCTCCTACAATGAGCAGTTCTTC.

The chain combines TRBV5-1 with TRBJ2-7; a weak D match, TRBD1 (5 bases). CDR3 length: 14 residues. Germline assignment: CDR1 SGHRS and CDR2 YFSETQ. The V end lost 2 bases, the J end lost 3 bases, and 12 bases lay between the germline ends. CDR3 loop: CASSFGQRIYEQYF. In nucleotides, the CDR3 is TGCGCCAGCAGCTTTGGACAAAGAATCTACGAGCAGTACTTC. Variable domain in full (rest from reference TRBV5-1 and TRBJ2-7): KAGVTQTPRYLIKTRGQQVTLSCSPISGHRSVSWYQQTPGQGLQFLFEYFSETQRNKGNFPGRFSGRQFSNSRSEMNVSTLELGDSALYLCASSFGQRIYEQYFGPGTRLTVT.

CDR3 nucleotides: TGTGCCAGCAGTTCCTTAGCGGGAGAGGGCACCGGGGAGCTGTTTTTT. Translated: CASSSLAGEGTGELFF. The chain carries TRBV27 and TRBJ2-2; 9 bases line up with TRBD2. CDR1 is MNHEY and CDR2 is SMNVEV in the germline V gene (reference sequence). Trimming removed 4 bases from V and 4 bases from J; junction bases left unmatched: 7. The CDR3 extends over 16 amino acids.

This chain joins TRBV9 and TRBJ1-1, with TRBD1 as a possible D gene (5 bases). Germline values: CDR1 SGDLS, CDR2 YYNGEE. V was cut by 4 bases and J by 5 bases, with 15 bases left in between. This CDR3 is 14 amino acids long. The CDR3 is CASSHGPRGTEAFF. The CDR3 nucleotides are TGTGCCAGCAGCCATGGGCCCCGGGGGACTGAAGCTTTCTTT.

In this sample, this clone turned up once. The chain has TRBV2 and TRBJ2-7; tentatively, D is TRBD1 (5 bases). Germline V gives CDR1 SNHLY, CDR2 FYNNEI. V lost 4 bases, J lost 0 bases, and 7 bases lay in between. CDR3 length: 13 residues. The CDR3 reads CASSGGSSYEQYF. Written as DNA, the CDR3 is TGTGCCAGCAGTGGGGGCAGCTCCTACGAGCAGTACTTC.

J is TRBJ2-7 and V is TRBV7-2; the match to TRBD1 covers 8 bases. CDR3 length: 15 residues. Per the germline V gene, CDR1 is SGHTA and CDR2 is FQGNSA. Losses at the gene ends were 4 bases for V and 1 base for J; bases not matched to a gene: 6. The CDR3 nucleotides read TGTGCCAGCAGCTACCTAGGGACAGGTTCCTACGAGCAGTACTTC. Translating gives CASSYLGTGSYEQYF.

The J gene is TRBJ1-1, the V gene TRBV6-1, with TRBD1 matching 8 bases. This CDR3 has 15 residues. V trimming: 3 bases; J trimming: 1 base; junction bases outside the gene matches: 4. In germline, CDR1 is MNHNS, CDR2 SASEGT. The CDR3 loop reads CASSDLQGGNTEAFF. CDR3 nucleotides: TGTGCCAGCAGTGACCTACAGGGGGGGAACACTGAAGCTTTCTTT.